Listed here is a single T cell receptor beta chain. There is no known antigen for this receptor. The input lacks base qualities; no much larger clone sits a single base away. The data were obtained in a study of relationships among human T cell subsets (dated by TCRdb to about 2010). Some background on the complete study: The study sequenced eight distinct T cell populations from blood: pan T, CD8 cytotoxic, regulatory, Th1, Th2, naive plus transitional, activated and memory cells.

The library was prepared using multiplex PCR. The instrument was a 454 GS FLX. Semiquantitative ARM-PCR was used to amplify the TCR alpha and beta CDR3 regions from mRNA. In ARM-PCR, tagged nested gene-specific primers were used first, and communal superprimers then performed exponential amplification. Nested primers were removed by exonuclease before the second amplification round on first-round PCR products. The amplicons were sequenced on the 454 platform, which can rapidly sequence millions of DNA fragments without cloning bias. A read was counted as effective if the read could be mapped to both V and J germline segments. Per the authors' processing: IRmap, which uses pyromap, a Smith-Waterman modification adapted to 454 sequencing errors, was used to assign reads to germline V, D and J segments. D-beta assignments were filtered using cutoffs set at the 99th percentile of alignment scores from simulated random sequences. The amino acids between the conserved V-segment Y[YFLI]C motif and the J-segment [FW]GXGT motif were defined as CDR3. Repertoire diversity was estimated with a compound Poisson process model previously applied to large-scale EST data. A procedure for detecting cross-contamination was used to argue that sample contamination was not the source of the shared CDR3s. The raw public reads went through TCRdb reprocessing: fastp at Q25, MiXCR clone calling, in-frame beta chains kept. Each entry is one CDR3 protein sequence, shown with its most common DNA and genes. TCRdb, not the original authors, processed these V and J calls. This sample comprises about 2,600 distinct CDR3 sequences, about two fifths of them detected only once. The ten largest clones represent around 42% of the sample.

The germline V gene encodes CDR1 SGHAT and CDR2 FQNNGV. V is pared back by 3 bases and J by 10 bases, with 20 bases lying between the germline termini. From cysteine to phenylalanine, the CDR3 is 15 amino acids long. Only the CDR3 region is kept as DNA, spanning 45 bases read in frame from base 1. What the research found in general, with its limitations: Over 60% of CD8+ cytotoxic sequences belonged to clones with over 100 reads, whereas regulatory and Th2 subsets showed few such clones. The considerable overlap in CDR3s among Th1, Th2 and regulatory T cells was taken as suggesting that cell fate choices are stochastic. V, D and J usage, CDR3 length and N-nucleotide additions showed no statistically significant differences among the seven subsets. A CD4+CD8+ double-positive population could not be excluded by the bead-based sorting.

T cell subsets were isolated with Miltenyi superparamagnetic beads coated with subset-specific monoclonal antibodies. Activated T cells, taken as CD45RA-RO-CD69+ cells, were isolated using anti-CD69 microbeads. All T cell populations were isolated from peripheral blood. Ficoll separation was used to obtain mononuclear cells from whole blood, after which anti-CD14 microbeads were used to deplete monocytes. Right after isolation, the cell populations were resuspended in RNAprotect reagent. The sample consisted of activated T cells sorted from blood. The meaning of the sample's cell subset or site label: CD45RA-RO-CD69+ activated T cells. This TCR came from a man in his forties in good health. This sequence uses TRBV11-2 and TRBJ2-3, and perhaps TRBD1 as D gene, on 6 matching bases. The CDR3 protein: CASSFRRGGDHAQYF. The nucleotide sequence reads as follows: TGTGCCAGCAGCTTTCGCAGGGGTGGCGACCATGCGCAGTATTTT.